This T cell receptor (beta chain) was recorded in a study of T cells after yellow fever vaccination. Regarding the study as a whole: Abundant contaminating clonotypes from the bulk population could appear in FACS-sorted repertoires.

5'RACE template switching generated TCR cDNA, adding a universal primer site and UMIs. A single record per CDR3 protein comes from TCRdb applying MiXCR to the 5' RACE reads. This sample carries some 340,000 distinct CDR3 sequences, roughly 3.9% of them seen once, and the ten largest clones take around 23%. The length of the CDR3 is 14 residues. V lost 9 bases, J lost 2 bases, and 16 bases lay in between. Germline CDR1 LNHDA, CDR2 SQIVND (reference sequence). Of note for this clonotype: Its antigen remains unidentified.

Here the sequenced sample was PBMCs, taken 5 days after the yellow fever booster vaccination. V gene TRBV19 combines with J gene TRBJ1-1; D remains unclear. This sequence originates from a man aged 18 to 35 who received the YFV17D yellow fever vaccine. The CDR3 reads CASTPLGINTEAFF. CDR3 bases: TGTGCCAGCACCCCCTTGGGGATAAACACTGAAGCTTTCTTT.